What follows are 15 T cell receptor beta chains derived from one specimen sequenced in a study of long-term antiretroviral therapy in people with HIV. Researchers ran immunoSEQ v3.0 at survey level. Clones were read by immunoSEQ multiplex PCR, and TCRdb kept only the in-frame ones, dropping some. The table has around 38,000 clones, 94% seen once; the top ten hold around 2.1%. The starting material was unsorted PBMCs, obtained 9.2 years after starting antiretroviral therapy. The receptors here all came from a man younger than 40 with HIV.

The rearrangement links TRBV23-1 to TRBJ2-1; possible D gene TRBD1, 5 bases. TRBV23-1 is treated as an ORF (open reading frame) with a function not yet certain. This CDR3 spans 13 amino acids. Trimming removed 4 bases at V and 8 bases at J, with 12 bases between. The CDR3 loop reads CASSRKGHYEQFF. In DNA form, the CDR3 reads TGCGCCAGCAGTCGAAAGGGGCACTATGAGCAGTTCTTC.

The chain uses TRBV5-1 and TRBJ2-7; D possibly matches TRBD1 or TRBD2 (5 bases each). Per germline, CDR1 SGHRS and CDR2 YFSETQ. Trimming stripped 6 bases from V and 5 bases from J, with 21 bases between. The CDR3 loop spans 15 amino acids. CDR3 amino acids: CASNGGSGRDHEQYF. The CDR3 coding sequence is TGCGCCAGCAACGGTGGCAGCGGAAGGGACCACGAGCAGTACTTC.

This clone has just a few counts. V is TRBV6-1 and J is TRBJ2-7, with 11 bases identical to TRBD1. The ends lost 2 bases at V and 5 bases at J; junction bases unmatched: 8. CDR3 length: 16 amino acids. Per germline, CDR1 MNHNS and CDR2 SASEGT. DNA of the CDR3: TGTGCCAGCAGTGAACCTCGGACAGGGGGCCCCGACGAGCAGTACGTC. The encoded protein is CASSEPRTGGPDEQYV.

The chain employs TRBV19 and TRBJ2-3, with 7 bases identical to TRBD1. Trimming took 5 bases from V and 4 from J; bases not matched to a gene: 3. The CDR3 is made up of 13 amino acids. The germline V gene encodes CDR1 LNHDA and CDR2 SQIVND (reference sequence). In DNA form, the CDR3 reads TGTGCCAGTAGTCGGGACAGTTCAGATACGCAGTATTTT. It encodes CASSRDSSDTQYF.

Regarding this clone: The same CDR3 also results from other DNA sequences found in this sample. V usage is TRBV5-1 and J usage is TRBJ1-3; D gene unclear. The CDR3 runs 14 residues. Germline V gene lookup returns CDR1 SGHRS and CDR2 YFSETQ. V lost 0 bases and J 2 bases, leaving 6 bases between the germline ends. The CDR3 nucleotides read TGCGCCAGCAGCTTGGGAGAAACTGGAAACACCATATATTTT. Amino acid sequence: CASSLGETGNTIYF.

V is TRBV6-5 and J is TRBJ2-7; no clear D. The length of the CDR3 is 11 residues. The V gene lost 4 bases and the J gene lost 3 bases, with 4 bases spanning the gap. The germline CDR1 and CDR2 sequences are MNHEY and SVGAGI. For the CDR3, the DNA is TGTGCCAGCAGTTTACTCTACGAGCAGTACTTC. Protein sequence: CASSLLYEQYF.

The V gene is TRBV19, the J gene TRBJ1-4; D is possibly TRBD1 (5 bases). This CDR3 spans 12 amino acids. V lost 10 bases, J lost 3 bases, and 9 bases lay in between. Per germline, CDR1 LNHDA and CDR2 SQIVND (reference sequence). This CDR3 reads CATRDPNEKLFF. The CDR3 DNA reads TGTGCCACCCGGGACCCTAATGAAAAACTGTTTTTT.

The J gene is TRBJ2-2, the V gene TRBV10-3, with TRBD1 matching over 12 bases. CDR3 size: 15 residues. J was trimmed by 4 bases and V by 10 bases; bases with no gene match: 7. Germline V CDR1 and CDR2: ENHRY, SYGVKD. CDR3 amino acids: CATTGQGAGTGELFF. The CDR3 DNA is TGTGCCACCACGGGACAGGGGGCCGGCACCGGGGAGCTGTTTTTT.

The chain joins TRBV28 to TRBJ2-7, with 8 bases identical to TRBD1. The CDR3 has 14 residues. Trimming took 5 bases from V and 6 from J; bases not matched to a gene: 9. The germline V gene has CDR1 MDHEN and CDR2 SYDVKM. CDR3 nucleotide sequence: TGTGCCAGCAGTACCGGACAGGGCCTCACCGAGCAGTACGTC. Translating gives CASSTGQGLTEQYV.

This clone was detected only once. The chain combines TRBV6-5 with TRBJ2-5, with D perhaps TRBD1 or TRBD2 (5 bases each). The CDR3 spans 13 residues. Deletions cut 8 bases from V and 6 bases from J, with 16 bases between. The V gene's germline CDR1 is MNHEY and CDR2 SVGAGI. The CDR3 region is CASGRGREKTQYF. DNA for the CDR3: TGTGCCAGCGGTCGGGGACGGGAAAAGACCCAGTACTTC.

The chain is built from TRBV18 and TRBJ2-1; D may match TRBD1 or TRBD2 (5 bases each). Germline CDR1 and CDR2: KGHSH and LQKENI. The CDR3 length is 12 residues. V shed 2 bases and J shed 10 bases, with 9 bases lying between them. The CDR3 DNA reads as TGTGCCAGCTCACCAGGGACGAACGAGCAGTTCTTC. Its protein product is CASSPGTNEQFF.

This clone has only one observation. The V and J genes are TRBV5-4 and TRBJ2-7; weak D call: TRBD1 (6 bases). Trimming stripped 4 bases from V and 6 bases from J, with 17 bases between. The CDR3 contains 14 residues. CDR1 is SGHNT and CDR2 is YYREEE in the germline V gene (reference sequence). CDR3 sequence reads: CASSARQDYGEQYF. CDR3 nucleotides: TGTGCCAGCAGCGCCCGACAGGATTACGGCGAGCAGTACTTC.

This clone was seen just once. This sequence joins TRBV13 and TRBJ1-1; 9 bases are a match to TRBD1. V was clipped by 5 bases and J by 7 bases; unmatched bases: 11. Germline CDR1 and CDR2: PRHDT and FYEKMQ (reference sequence). The CDR3 is made up of 15 amino acids. CDR3 residues: CASSPGTGFDGEAFF. The DNA of the CDR3 is TGTGCCAGCAGCCCCGGGACAGGGTTTGACGGTGAAGCTTTCTTT.

The chain employs TRBV7-9 and TRBJ1-3, with D possibly being TRBD1 (6 bases). Trimming stripped 2 bases from V and 8 bases from J, with 13 bases between. The CDR3 is 14 amino acids. The germline V gene has CDR1 SEHNR and CDR2 FQNEAQ (reference sequence). CDR3 sequence reads: CASSLYREEYTIYF. Here the CDR3 DNA reads TGTGCCAGCAGCTTATACAGGGAGGAGTACACCATATATTTT.

The chain is built from TRBV19 and TRBJ1-1; D ambiguous. The CDR3 consists of 12 residues. Germline V CDR1 and CDR2: LNHDA, SQIVND (reference sequence). The V end was cut by 6 bases, the J end by 5 bases, with 10 bases between. This chain's CDR3 is CASSSIGTEAFF. CDR3 bases: TGTGCCAGTAGCTCGATAGGGACTGAAGCTTTCTTT.